Listed below are T cell receptor beta chains from one sample, sequenced in a study of OX40 agonist ivuxolimab in advanced cancers. The protocol was immunoSEQ multiplex PCR, while the TCRdb copy is restricted to in-frame clones and leaves out a portion. The sample holds about 120,000 clones, 89% seen once. The material sequenced was CD4+ or CD8+ T cells sorted from blood, taken in a trial of the OX40 agonist ivuxolimab. Every receptor here comes from an adult with an advanced solid tumor such as melanoma, head and neck, liver or kidney cancer. The CDR3 runs from the conserved cysteine through the conserved F or W. The D gene is left open where the match is weak. The size field is filled for only some rows; it gives once, few, many or a size class.

d_call	v_call	cdr3_length	j_call	clone_size	cdr3_aa	cdr3_nt
TRBD1	TRBV5-1	14	TRBJ1-1	once	CASSLTGEVTEAFF	TGCGCCAGCAGCTTGACAGGGGAAGTCACTGAAGCTTTCTTT
TRBD1	TRBV5-4	16	TRBJ2-7	few	CASSLAPGTGVGEQYF	TGTGCCAGCAGCTTGGCCCCCGGGACAGGGGTCGGGGAGCAGTACTTC
TRBD2	TRBV28	14	TRBJ2-7	-	CASTPSGSSYEQYF	TGTGCCAGCACCCCTAGCGGGAGCTCCTACGAGCAGTACTTC
-	TRBV2	13	TRBJ2-7	-	CASRRLGFTEQYF	TGTGCCAGTAGGAGGCTTGGTTTTACCGAGCAGTACTTC
-	TRBV9	15	TRBJ2-7	-	CASSPTSKRPYEQYF	TGTGCCAGCAGCCCGACTAGTAAGCGCCCCTACGAGCAGTACTTC
TRBD2	TRBV4-2	19	TRBJ2-7	once	CASSQVAPSGTSGAYEQYF	TGTGCCAGCAGCCAAGTGGCGCCGAGCGGGACTAGCGGGGCATACGAGCAGTACTTC
TRBD1	TRBV19	15	TRBJ1-1	-	CASSIFDRGRTEAFF	TGTGCCAGTAGTATTTTTGACAGGGGGCGAACTGAAGCTTTCTTT
-	TRBV6-6	12	TRBJ1-1	-	CASRVRQFEAFF	TGTGCCAGCAGAGTGCGACAGTTCGAAGCTTTCTTT
TRBD1	TRBV7-2	14	TRBJ2-1	-	CASSMRTGRNEQFF	TGTGCCAGCAGCATGAGGACAGGACGGAATGAGCAGTTCTTC
-	TRBV28	14	TRBJ2-7	-	CASSLETPAYEQYF	TGTGCCAGCAGTTTAGAGACCCCAGCATACGAGCAGTACTTC
-	TRBV6-1	15	TRBJ1-5	few	CASIKNDPGNQPQHF	TGTGCCAGCATAAAGAACGACCCTGGCAATCAGCCCCAGCATTTT
TRBD1	TRBV5-1	11	TRBJ2-7	-	CASSRDSEQYF	TGCGCCAGCAGTAGGGACAGCGAGCAGTACTTC
-	TRBV4-2	16	TRBJ1-5	-	CASSLRSGEGNQPQHF	TGTGCCAGCAGCCTCAGGTCAGGGGAGGGCAATCAGCCCCAGCATTTT
-	TRBV30	12	TRBJ2-1	-	CAWSPWGNEQFF	TGTGCCTGGAGCCCCTGGGGGAATGAGCAGTTCTTC
-	TRBV29-1	17	TRBJ2-2	-	CSVGYREFPKNTGELFF	TGCAGCGTTGGCTACAGGGAGTTTCCAAAGAACACCGGGGAGCTGTTTTTT
-	TRBV27	16	TRBJ1-2	-	CASSLRRQDNAYGYTF	TGTGCCAGCAGTTTAAGGCGACAGGACAATGCCTATGGCTACACCTTC
-	TRBV6-1	13	TRBJ2-3	-	CASSPPGPHTQYF	TGTGCCAGCAGCCCACCGGGACCCCATACGCAGTATTTT
-	TRBV18	16	TRBJ1-1	-	CASSSQPGGRGSEAFF	TGTGCCAGCTCATCCCAACCGGGGGGAAGAGGTTCGGAAGCTTTCTTT
-	TRBV2	13	TRBJ2-2	-	CASRAESTGELFF	TGTGCCAGCCGGGCAGAGAGCACCGGGGAGCTGTTTTTT
-	TRBV7-2	12	TRBJ2-1	-	CASSLVTGEQFF	TGTGCCAGCAGCTTAGTAACAGGTGAGCAGTTCTTC
-	TRBV6-5	11	TRBJ2-1	-	CASRWDNEQFF	TGTGCCAGCAGATGGGACAACGAGCAGTTCTTC
TRBD1	TRBV6-1	15	TRBJ2-1	once	CASSAMTGSTNEQFF	TGTGCCAGCAGTGCAATGACAGGGTCGACCAATGAGCAGTTCTTC
-	TRBV5-1	15	TRBJ2-2	-	CASRRGGRDTGELFF	TGCGCCAGCAGAAGGGGAGGAAGGGACACCGGGGAGCTGTTTTTT
-	TRBV19	15	TRBJ2-7	-	CASSPQGRRDYEQYF	TGTGCCAGTAGTCCACAAGGACGCCGGGACTACGAGCAGTACTTC
TRBD1	TRBV19	18	TRBJ1-5	-	CASRVRDRSIINNQPQHF	TGTGCCAGTAGGGTCCGGGACAGGTCTATTATAAACAATCAGCCCCAGCATTTT
TRBD1	TRBV7-2	16	TRBJ1-5	-	CASSLGRDRGNQPQHF	TGTGCCAGCAGCTTAGGGAGAGACAGGGGGAATCAGCCCCAGCATTTT
TRBD2	TRBV25-1	15	TRBJ2-5	-	CASSEFTGGGETQYF	TGTGCCAGCAGTGAATTTACGGGAGGCGGGGAGACCCAGTACTTC
-	TRBV30	14	TRBJ2-2	-	CAWSKFANTGELFF	TGTGCCTGGAGTAAGTTCGCGAACACCGGGGAGCTGTTTTTT
-	TRBV7-2	15	TRBJ1-1	-	CASSLKYMSNTEAFF	TGTGCCAGCAGCTTAAAGTACATGAGTAACACTGAAGCTTTCTTT
-	TRBV28	15	TRBJ1-3	-	CASTWSLISGNTIYF	TGTGCCAGCACCTGGAGCCTCATCTCTGGAAACACCATATATTTT
-	TRBV19	17	TRBJ1-1	few	CASSIFPSGARDTEAFF	TGTGCCAGTAGTATCTTCCCGTCAGGGGCCCGGGACACTGAAGCTTTCTTT
-	TRBV5-1	22	TRBJ2-3	-	CASSLAFGGRSGTSFSTDTQYF	TGCGCCAGCAGCTTGGCCTTTGGGGGCAGGTCTGGGACAAGTTTTAGCACAGATACGCAGTATTTT
-	TRBV7-3	16	TRBJ2-3	-	CASSFLPGAATDTQYF	TGTGCCAGCAGCTTCCTCCCTGGGGCCGCAACAGATACGCAGTATTTT
-	TRBV5-3	16	TRBJ1-3	few	CARSLVPPDSGNTIYF	TGTGCCAGAAGCTTAGTTCCCCCCGACTCTGGAAACACCATATATTTT
-	TRBV9	13	TRBJ2-7	-	CASSRDFTYEQYF	TGTGCCAGCAGCCGGGACTTCACCTACGAGCAGTACTTC
-	TRBV1	17	TRBJ1-5	-	CTSSHQSRAELNQPQHF	TGCACCAGCAGCCATCAATCCAGGGCCGAATTAAATCAGCCCCAGCATTTT
-	TRBV9	13	TRBJ1-1	-	CASSVQGNTEAFF	TGTGCCAGCAGCGTCCAGGGGAACACTGAAGCTTTCTTT
-	TRBV28	14	TRBJ2-2	-	CASTYREVTGELFF	TGTGCCAGCACCTACAGGGAGGTCACCGGGGAGCTGTTTTTT
-	TRBV7-7	16	TRBJ2-1	-	CASSPPGLSSYNEQFF	TGTGCTAGCAGCCCGCCCGGGCTCAGCTCCTACAATGAGCAGTTCTTC
TRBD1	TRBV28	12	TRBJ2-5	-	CATTTGVETQYF	TGTGCCACTACGACAGGGGTGGAGACCCAGTACTTC
-	TRBV18	12	TRBJ1-1	once	CADSGTNTEAFF	TGTGCCGACTCAGGAACGAACACTGAAGCTTTCTTT
TRBD1	TRBV19	18	TRBJ1-2	-	CASSIGPGQGYSYYGYTF	TGTGCCAGTAGTATTGGGCCGGGACAGGGGTACAGTTACTATGGCTACACCTTC
-	TRBV6-1	14	TRBJ1-5	-	CASSDSGFNQPQHF	TGTGCCAGCAGTGATTCAGGGTTCAATCAGCCCCAGCATTTT